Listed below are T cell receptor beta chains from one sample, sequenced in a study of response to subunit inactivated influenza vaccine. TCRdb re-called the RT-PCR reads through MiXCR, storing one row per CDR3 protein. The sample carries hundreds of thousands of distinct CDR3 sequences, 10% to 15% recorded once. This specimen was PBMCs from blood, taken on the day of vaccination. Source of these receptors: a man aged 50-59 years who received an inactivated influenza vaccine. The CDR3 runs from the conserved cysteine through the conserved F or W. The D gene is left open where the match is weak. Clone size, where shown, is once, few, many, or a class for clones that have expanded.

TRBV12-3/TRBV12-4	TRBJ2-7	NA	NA	CASSERGAGEQYF	TGTGCCAGCAGTGAACGGGGGGCGGGGGAGCAGTACTTC
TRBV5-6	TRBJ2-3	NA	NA	CASSLGQIPSTDTQYF	TGTGCCAGCAGCTTGGGCCAGATTCCTAGCACAGATACGCAGTATTTT
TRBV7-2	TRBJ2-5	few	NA	CASSLDAGAVNF	TGTGCCAGCAGCTTAGACGCGGGGGCGGTGAACTTC
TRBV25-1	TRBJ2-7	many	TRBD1	CASSVGTGGYEQYF	TGTGCCAGCAGTGTTGGGACAGGGGGCTACGAGCAGTACTTC
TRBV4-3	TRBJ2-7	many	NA	CASSQEAQGGEQYF	TGCGCCAGCAGCCAAGAGGCGCAGGGCGGCGAGCAGTACTTC
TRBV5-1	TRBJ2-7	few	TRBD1	CASSPRDSHYEQYF	TGCGCCAGCAGCCCCCGGGACAGTCACTACGAGCAGTACTTC
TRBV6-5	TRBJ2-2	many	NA	CASSSLGSLNTGELFF	TGTGCCAGCAGTTCCCTAGGAAGTCTGAACACCGGGGAGCTGTTTTTT
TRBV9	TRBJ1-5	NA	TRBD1	CASSVGTGKQPQHF	TGTGCCAGCAGCGTAGGGACAGGTAAACAGCCCCAGCATTTT
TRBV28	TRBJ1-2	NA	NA	CASKAGAYGYTF	TGTGCCAGCAAGGCTGGGGCCTATGGCTACACCTTC
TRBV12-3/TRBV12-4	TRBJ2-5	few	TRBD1	CASSFVKRTGQETQYF	TGTGCCAGCAGTTTTGTGAAGAGGACAGGCCAAGAGACCCAGTACTTC
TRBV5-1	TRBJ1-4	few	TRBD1	CASSLVGTGFEKLFF	TGCGCCAGCAGCTTGGTTGGGACAGGGTTTGAAAAACTGTTTTTT
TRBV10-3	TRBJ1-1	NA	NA	CAISSGQNTEAFF	TGTGCCATCAGTTCGGGACAGAACACTGAAGCTTTCTTT
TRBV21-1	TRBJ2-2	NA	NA	CASSTRDRGDQGELFF	TGTGCCAGCAGCACCCGGGACAGGGGCGATCAGGGGGAGCTGTTTTTT
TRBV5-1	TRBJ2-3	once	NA	CTSSLRHPGTDTQYF	TGCACCAGCAGCTTAAGACACCCCGGGACAGATACGCAGTATTTT
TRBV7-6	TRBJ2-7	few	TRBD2	CASSGLAGGPREQYF	TGTGCCAGCAGCGGACTAGCGGGAGGGCCGAGAGAGCAGTACTTC
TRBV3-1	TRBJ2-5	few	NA	CASSLRGGPDGGQYF	TGTGCCAGCAGCCTAAGGGGGGGGCCGGACGGAGGCCAGTACTTC
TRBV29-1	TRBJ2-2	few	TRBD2	CSVGGGSGELFF	TGCAGCGTTGGGGGGGGGTCCGGGGAGCTGTTTTTT
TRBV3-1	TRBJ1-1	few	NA	CASSQGQSRAFF	TGTGCCAGCAGCCAAGGACAGAGTAGGGCTTTCTTT
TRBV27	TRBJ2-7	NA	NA	CASSWGLGLPISYEQYF	TGTGCCAGCAGTTGGGGGCTGGGACTGCCGATATCCTACGAGCAGTACTTC
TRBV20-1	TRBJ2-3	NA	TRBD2	CSAASGGVDTQYF	TGCAGTGCTGCTAGCGGGGGCGTGGATACGCAGTATTTT
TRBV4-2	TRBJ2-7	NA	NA	CASSQTHRGTTPYEQYF	TGTGCCAGCAGCCAAACGCATAGGGGGACAACCCCCTACGAGCAGTACTTC
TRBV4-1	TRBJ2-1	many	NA	CASSPLEGATSYNEQFF	TGCGCCAGCAGCCCGCTCGAGGGCGCGACTTCCTACAATGAGCAGTTCTTC
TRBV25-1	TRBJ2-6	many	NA	CASSDSSGANVLTF	TGTGCCAGCAGTGACAGTTCTGGGGCCAACGTCCTGACTTTC
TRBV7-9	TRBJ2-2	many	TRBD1	CASSSAPGQGGTGELFF	TGTGCCAGCAGCTCAGCTCCGGGACAGGGCGGAACCGGGGAGCTGTTTTTT
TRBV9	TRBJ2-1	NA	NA	CASSVEILGAGLRGNEQFF	TGTGCCAGCAGCGTAGAAATCTTGGGGGCAGGGTTGAGAGGAAATGAGCAGTTCTTC
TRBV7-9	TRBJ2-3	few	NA	CASSVVRGNADTQYF	TGTGCCAGCAGCGTAGTGCGCGGGAACGCAGATACGCAGTATTTT
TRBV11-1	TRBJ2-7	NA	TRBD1	CASSVGPGQGSTYSYEQYF	TGTGCCAGCAGCGTCGGACCGGGACAGGGGTCAACTTACTCCTACGAGCAGTACTTC
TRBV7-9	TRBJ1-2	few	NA	CASSLQESTAGYTF	TGTGCCAGCAGCTTACAGGAGTCCACCGCTGGCTACACCTTC
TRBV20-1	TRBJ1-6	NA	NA	CSAPDDYNSPLHF	TGCAGTGCTCCGGACGATTATAATTCACCCCTCCACTTT
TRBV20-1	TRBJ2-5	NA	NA	CSARVTSETQYF	TGCAGTGCTAGAGTTACGTCGGAGACCCAGTACTTC
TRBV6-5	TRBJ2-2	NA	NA	CASSYAGTTGELFF	TGTGCCAGCAGTTATGCAGGGACCACCGGGGAGCTGTTTTTT
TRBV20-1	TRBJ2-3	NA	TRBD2	CSGLAGRGTDTQYF	TGCAGTGGACTAGCGGGACGGGGCACAGATACGCAGTATTTT
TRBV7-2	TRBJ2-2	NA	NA	CASSLEGHTLTGELFF	TGTGCCAGCAGCTTAGAGGGACACACACTGACCGGGGAGCTGTTTTTT
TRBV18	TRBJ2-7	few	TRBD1	CASSPGTGGLGSYEQYF	TGTGCCAGCTCTCCCGGGACAGGGGGCCTCGGCTCCTACGAGCAGTACTTC
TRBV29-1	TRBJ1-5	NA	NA	CSVLTGSNQPQHF	TGCAGCGTGTTGACGGGTAGCAATCAGCCCCAGCATTTT
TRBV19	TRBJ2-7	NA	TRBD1	CGSSRRDRETYEQYF	TGTGGCAGTAGTCGCCGGGACAGGGAGACCTACGAGCAGTACTTC
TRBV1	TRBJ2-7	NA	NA	CTSSHPRGTSGRAAYEQYF	TGCACCAGCAGCCATCCCCGGGGGACTAGCGGGAGGGCCGCCTACGAGCAGTACTTC
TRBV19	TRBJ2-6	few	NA	CASSVTGANVLTF	TGTGCCAGTAGTGTTACCGGGGCCAACGTCCTGACTTTC
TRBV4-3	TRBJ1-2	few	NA	CASSQKGSNYGYTF	TGCGCCAGCAGCCAGAAAGGGTCTAACTATGGCTACACCTTC
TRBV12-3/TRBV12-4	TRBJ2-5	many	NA	CASSFRQLGETQYF	TGTGCCAGCAGTTTCAGACAGCTTGGAGAGACCCAGTACTTC
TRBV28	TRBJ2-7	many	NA	CASSPLAILSYEQYF	TGTGCCAGCAGTCCATTAGCCATCCTATCCTACGAGCAGTACTTC
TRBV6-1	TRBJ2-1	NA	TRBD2	CASRLELADIAGDEQFF	TGTGCCAGCAGACTTGAACTAGCGGACATTGCCGGAGATGAGCAGTTCTTC
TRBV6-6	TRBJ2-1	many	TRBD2	CASSYGLAGLQFF	TGTGCCAGCAGTTACGGACTAGCGGGACTTCAGTTCTTC
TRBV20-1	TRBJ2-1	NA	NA	CSASGRRGSSYNEQFF	TGCAGTGCCTCGGGGCGCCGCGGATCCTCCTACAATGAGCAGTTCTTC
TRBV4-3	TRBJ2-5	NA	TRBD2	CASSYQAGGLEETQYF	TGCGCCAGCAGCTATCAAGCGGGGGGCCTGGAAGAGACCCAGTACTTC
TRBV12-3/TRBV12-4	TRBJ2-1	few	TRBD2	CASRPSSGLSYNEQFF	TGTGCCAGCAGACCCTCTAGCGGGCTATCCTACAATGAGCAGTTCTTC
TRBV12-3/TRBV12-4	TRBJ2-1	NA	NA	CASSLISQQFF	TGTGCCAGCAGTTTAATCAGCCAGCAGTTCTTC
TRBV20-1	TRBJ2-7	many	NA	CSARGRNPYEQYF	TGCAGTGCTAGAGGTCGGAATCCCTACGAGCAGTACTTC
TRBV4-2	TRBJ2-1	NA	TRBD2	CASSQDSGGGRNEQFF	TGTGCCAGCAGCCAAGATTCGGGGGGGGGCCGCAATGAGCAGTTCTTC
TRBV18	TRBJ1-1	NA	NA	CASSPNRQTEAFF	TGTGCCAGCTCACCGAACAGACAAACGGAAGCTTTCTTT
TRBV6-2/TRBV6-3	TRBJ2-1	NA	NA	CASSSGTLGYAQFF	TGTGCCAGCAGTTCCGGGACCCTGGGCTATGCGCAGTTCTTC
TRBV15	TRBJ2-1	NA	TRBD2	CATSREAGGPNEQFF	TGTGCCACCAGCAGAGAAGCGGGGGGGCCAAATGAGCAGTTCTTC
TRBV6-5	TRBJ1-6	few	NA	CASSYSQAQAGSPLHF	TGTGCCAGCAGTTACTCTCAGGCCCAGGCAGGATCACCCCTCCACTTT
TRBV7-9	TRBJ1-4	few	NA	CASSSDTPLRQLFF	TGTGCCAGCAGCTCGGACACCCCTCTACGCCAACTGTTTTTT
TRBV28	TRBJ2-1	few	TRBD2	CASSLFLGLVFFF	TGTGCCAGCAGTTTATTTTTGGGACTAGTGTTCTTCTTC
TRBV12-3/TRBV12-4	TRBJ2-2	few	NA	CASSLGGRHTGELFF	TGTGCCAGCAGTTTAGGAGGCAGACACACCGGGGAGCTGTTTTTT
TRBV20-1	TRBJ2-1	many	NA	CSASGPYNEQFF	TGCAGTGCTAGCGGGCCATACAATGAGCAGTTCTTC
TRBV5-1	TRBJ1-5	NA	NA	CASSPDNRNQPQHF	TGCGCCAGCAGCCCAGACAACCGCAATCAGCCCCAGCATTTT
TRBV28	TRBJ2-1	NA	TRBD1	CASGRGGRTDEQFF	TGTGCCAGCGGGAGAGGGGGCCGGACGGATGAGCAGTTCTTC